Detailed here is one T cell receptor (beta chain). This sample is drawn from a study of Ad26.COV2.S vaccination and SARS-CoV-2 variants. The CDR3 extends over 14 amino acids. Germline values: CDR1 SEHNR, CDR2 FQNEAQ (reference sequence). Losses at the gene ends were 4 bases for V and 2 bases for J; bases not matched to a gene: 5. Sequenced by immunoSEQ multiplex PCR; TCRdb stores in-frame clones only, minus some. Counted here are some 370,000 clones, around four fifths occurring once; the ten biggest clones make up nearly 7.5%. Treatment given: roughly 19 received Ad26.COV2.S at low or high dose, single or two shots; about five received placebo; per-sample allocation not given. Material that was analyzed had been drawn on day 63 after the first vaccine or placebo injection.

This TCR derives from a person aged 18-65 years who received the Ad26.COV2.S COVID-19 vaccine or a placebo. The V call is TRBV7-9, the J call TRBJ2-7, with 7 bases fitting TRBD1. This specimen was peripheral blood, taken in a trial of Ad26.COV2.S vaccine versus placebo. CDR3 amino acids: CASSSSTGPYEQYF. In nucleotides, the CDR3 is TGTGCCAGCAGCTCCTCGACAGGGCCCTACGAGCAGTACTTC.